The 14 T cell receptor beta chains given below trace back to one sample, sequenced in a study of blood T cell repertoires in COVID-19. Assay used: immunoSEQ multiplex PCR; TCRdb lists only in-frame clones, some missing. Here the sample spans 300,000 or so clones, about nine tenths being singletons. The sequencing sample was made of peripheral blood. The receptor set was obtained from a man aged 50-59 years with active or convalescent COVID-19.

The chain employs TRBV28 and TRBJ2-7, with 10 bases that match TRBD2. CDR1 and CDR2 (germline): MDHEN, SYDVKM. The length of the CDR3 is 19 residues. The V segment lost 4 bases and the J segment 3 bases; nucleotides outside the gene matches: 18. CDR3 region: CASSSTPPSWTSGFYEQYF. The CDR3 DNA follows: TGTGCCAGCAGTTCCACCCCACCCTCATGGACTAGCGGTTTCTACGAGCAGTACTTC. Using reference TRBV28 and TRBJ2-7 for the parts outside the CDR3, the full variable domain is DVKVTQSSRYLVKRTGEKVFLECVQDMDHENMFWYRQDPGLGLRLIYFSYDVKMKEKGDIPEGYSVSREKKERFSLILESASTNQTSMYLCASSSTPPSWTSGFYEQYFGPGTRLTVT.

V and J are TRBV20-1 and TRBJ1-2; D uncertain. This CDR3 is built from 13 residues. The ends were cut back, 3 bases at V and 2 bases at J, with 10 bases in the middle. Looked up from germline, CDR1 is DFQATT and CDR2 is SNEGSKA (reference sequence). This chain's CDR3 is CSASNSRNYGYTF. DNA for the CDR3: TGCAGTGCTAGTAACAGTAGGAACTATGGCTACACCTTC.

About this clone: Other nucleotide sequences in the sample specify the same CDR3. This rearrangement joins TRBV15 to TRBJ1-1, with no clear D. The germline V gene encodes CDR1 LNHNV and CDR2 YYDKDF (reference sequence). Trimming shortened V by 0 bases and J by 5 bases, and 7 bases separated the two germline ends. CDR3 length equals 13 residues. CDR3 sequence (DNA): TGTGCCACCAGCAGAGATTCGAGGACTGAAGCTTTCTTT. This translates into CATSRDSRTEAFF.

A word on this clone: Other DNA sequences from this sample encode an identical CDR3 as well. This chain joins TRBV7-9 and TRBJ2-7; possible D gene TRBD1, 5 bases. CDR3 length: 12 residues. Germline values: CDR1 SEHNR, CDR2 FQNEAQ (reference sequence). Trimming took 6 bases from V and 3 from J, leaving 9 bases between them. CDR3 amino acids: CASSSQGYEQYF. DNA of the CDR3: TGTGCCAGCAGTTCTCAGGGCTACGAGCAGTACTTC. The full variable domain, completed using reference TRBV7-9 and TRBJ2-7, is DTGVSQNPRHKITKRGQNVTFRCDPISEHNRLYWYRQTLGQGPEFLTYFQNEAQLEKSRLLSDRFSAERPKGSFSTLEIQRTEQGDSAMYLCASSSQGYEQYFGPGTRLTVT.

V gene TRBV27 combines with J gene TRBJ2-3; 9 bases align to TRBD2. The length of the CDR3 is 16 residues. Looked up from germline, CDR1 is MNHEY and CDR2 is SMNVEV (reference sequence). The trim removed 7 bases at V and 4 bases at J, leaving 12 bases unmatched. The CDR3 DNA sequence: TGTGCCAGCACTGGGGTGACTAGCGGATTTCCAGATACGCAGTATTTT. Encoded protein: CASTGVTSGFPDTQYF.

The rearrangement uses TRBV2 and TRBJ1-5, with a weak D call TRBD1 (5 bases). The V end lost 7 bases, the J end lost 3 bases, and 7 bases lay between the germline ends. CDR1 is SNHLY, CDR2 FYNNEI, per germline. CDR3 length equals 12 residues. The DNA of the CDR3 is TGTGCCAGCACCAGGGACAATCAGCCCCAGCATTTT. It encodes CASTRDNQPQHF. Using reference TRBV2 and TRBJ1-5 for the parts outside the CDR3, the full variable domain is EPEVTQTPSHQVTQMGQEVILRCVPISNHLYFYWYRQILGQKVEFLVSFYNNEISEKSEIFDDQFSVERPDGSNFTLKIRSTKLEDSAMYFCASTRDNQPQHFGDGTRLSIL.

This chain uses TRBV19 with TRBJ1-1; 7 bases are shared with TRBD1. Germline assignment: CDR1 LNHDA and CDR2 SQIVND (reference sequence). The CDR3 has 14 amino acids. V shed 5 bases, J shed 10 bases, and the junction held 13 bases outside the gene matches. The CDR3 loop is CASSPPGTVQLAFF. The CDR3 DNA follows: TGTGCCAGTAGTCCTCCCGGGACAGTGCAGTTAGCTTTCTTT.

The V and J genes are TRBV7-8 and TRBJ1-5; D unclear. This CDR3 spans 13 amino acids. V lost 2 bases and J 5 bases, leaving 7 bases between the germline ends. The V gene's germline CDR1 is SGHVS and CDR2 FQNEAQ. CDR3 amino acids: CASSLKGDQPQHF. The CDR3 DNA follows: TGTGCCAGCAGCTTAAAGGGAGATCAGCCCCAGCATTTT.

The rearrangement uses TRBV5-4 and TRBJ1-4; TRBD1 matches 8 bases. The V and J ends lost 4 bases and 0 bases, in that order; junction bases with no gene match: 5. Germline lookup yields CDR1 SGHNT and CDR2 YYREEE (reference sequence). This CDR3 has 16 amino acids. CDR3 region: CASSPGQGATNEKLFF. The CDR3 DNA follows: TGTGCCAGCAGCCCCGGACAGGGCGCAACTAATGAAAAACTGTTTTTT. Variable domain in full (rest from reference TRBV5-4 and TRBJ1-4): ETGVTQSPTHLIKTRGQQVTLRCSSQSGHNTVSWYQQALGQGPQFIFQYYREEENGRGNFPPRFSGLQFPNYSSELNVNALELDDSALYLCASSPGQGATNEKLFFGSGTQLSVL.

The gene calls are TRBV5-5 and TRBJ1-2; a possible D gene is TRBD1 (5 bases). The CDR3 is made up of 14 amino acids. CDR1 SGHKS and CDR2 YYEKEE come from the germline V gene (reference sequence). V was pared by 3 bases and J by 4 bases, with 13 bases between. As DNA, the CDR3 is TGTGCCAGCAGCTCCTGGGAGGGGTTCTATGGCTACACCTTC. Protein product: CASSSWEGFYGYTF.

V gene TRBV3-1 (or the pseudogene TRBV3-2) combines with J gene TRBJ1-4, with a possible D match to TRBD1 (6 bases). Trimming removed 4 bases from V and 4 bases from J, with 10 bases in between. This CDR3 comprises 14 residues. Germline CDR1 is LGHDT and CDR2 is YNNKEL (reference sequence). The CDR3 coding sequence is TGTGCCAGCAGCCCTCAGGGGCTTAATGAAAAACTGTTTTTT. Amino acid sequence: CASSPQGLNEKLFF.

This chain uses TRBV5-4 with TRBJ2-7; 13 bases agree with TRBD2. In germline, CDR1 is SGHNT, CDR2 YYREEE (reference sequence). J lost 4 bases, V lost 4 bases, and 5 bases had no gene match. CDR3 length equals 15 residues. The CDR3 nucleotides are TGTGCCAGCAGCCCCGGGACTAGCGGGGTTTACGAGCAGTACTTC. Amino acids: CASSPGTSGVYEQYF.

This chain uses TRBV6-5 with TRBJ2-1; D gene unclear. The germline gives CDR1 MNHEY, CDR2 SVGAGI. The CDR3 totals 11 residues. V lost 6 bases and J 11 bases, leaving 11 bases between the germline ends. CDR3 sequence (DNA): TGTGCCAGCAGGACCACGGAGAAGCAGTTCTTC. It yields the protein CASRTTEKQFF.

The chain has TRBV28 and TRBJ2-7, with D perhaps matching TRBD1 (5 bases). The CDR3 totals 14 residues. Trimming took off 2 bases at V and 3 bases at J, with 11 bases between the two ends. The germline V gene encodes CDR1 MDHEN and CDR2 SYDVKM. CDR3 DNA: TGTGCCAGCAGTTTAGAACAGGATATCTACGAGCAGTACTTC. It encodes CASSLEQDIYEQYF.